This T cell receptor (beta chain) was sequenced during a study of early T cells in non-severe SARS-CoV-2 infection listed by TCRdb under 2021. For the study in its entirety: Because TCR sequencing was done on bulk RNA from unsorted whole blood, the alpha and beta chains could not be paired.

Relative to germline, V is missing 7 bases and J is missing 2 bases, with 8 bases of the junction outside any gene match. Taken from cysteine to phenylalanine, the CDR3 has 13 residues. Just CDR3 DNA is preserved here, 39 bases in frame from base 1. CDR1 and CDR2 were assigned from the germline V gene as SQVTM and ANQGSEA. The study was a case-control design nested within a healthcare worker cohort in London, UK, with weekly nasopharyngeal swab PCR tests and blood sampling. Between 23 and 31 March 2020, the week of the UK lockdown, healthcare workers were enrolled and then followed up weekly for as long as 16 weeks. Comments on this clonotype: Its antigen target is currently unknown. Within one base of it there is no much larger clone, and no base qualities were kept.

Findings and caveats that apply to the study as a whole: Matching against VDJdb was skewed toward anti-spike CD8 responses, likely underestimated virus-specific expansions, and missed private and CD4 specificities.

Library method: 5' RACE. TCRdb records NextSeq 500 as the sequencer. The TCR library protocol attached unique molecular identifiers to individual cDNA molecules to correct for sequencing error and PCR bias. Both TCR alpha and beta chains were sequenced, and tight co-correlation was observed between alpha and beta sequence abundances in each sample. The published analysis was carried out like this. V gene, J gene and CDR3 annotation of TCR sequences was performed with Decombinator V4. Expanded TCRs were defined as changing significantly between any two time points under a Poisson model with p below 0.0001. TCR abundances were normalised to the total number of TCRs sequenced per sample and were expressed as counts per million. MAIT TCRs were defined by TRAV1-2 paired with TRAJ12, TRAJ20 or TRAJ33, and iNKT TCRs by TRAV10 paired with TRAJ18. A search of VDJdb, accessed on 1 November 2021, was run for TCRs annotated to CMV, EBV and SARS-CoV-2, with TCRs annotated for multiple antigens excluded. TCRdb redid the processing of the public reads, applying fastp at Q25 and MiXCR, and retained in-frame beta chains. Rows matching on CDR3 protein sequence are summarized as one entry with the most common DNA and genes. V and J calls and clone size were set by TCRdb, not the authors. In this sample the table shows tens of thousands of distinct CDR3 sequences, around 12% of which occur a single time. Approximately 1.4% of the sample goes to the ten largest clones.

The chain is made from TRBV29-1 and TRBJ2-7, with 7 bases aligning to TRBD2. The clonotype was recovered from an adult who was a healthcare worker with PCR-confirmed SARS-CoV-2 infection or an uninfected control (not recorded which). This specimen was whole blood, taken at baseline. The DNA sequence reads TGCAGCGCCATAGCGGGCTCGGCCTACGAGCAGTACTTC. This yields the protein CSAIAGSAYEQYF.